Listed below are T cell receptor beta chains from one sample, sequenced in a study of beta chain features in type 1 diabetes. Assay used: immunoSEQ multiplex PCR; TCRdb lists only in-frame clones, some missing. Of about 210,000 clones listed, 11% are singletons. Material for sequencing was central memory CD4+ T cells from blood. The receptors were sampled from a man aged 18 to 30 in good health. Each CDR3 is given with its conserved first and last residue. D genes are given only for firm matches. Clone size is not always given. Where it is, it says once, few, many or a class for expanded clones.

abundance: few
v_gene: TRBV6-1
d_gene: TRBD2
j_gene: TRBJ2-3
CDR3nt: TGTGCCAGCAGTGAAGCGCTAGCGGGAGGGTCAGATACGCAGTATTTT
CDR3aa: CASSEALAGGSDTQYF

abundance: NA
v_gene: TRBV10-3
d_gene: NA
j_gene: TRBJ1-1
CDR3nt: TGTGCCATCAGTGACAGCGGGGGCCTGACTGAAGCTTTCTTT
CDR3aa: CAISDSGGLTEAFF

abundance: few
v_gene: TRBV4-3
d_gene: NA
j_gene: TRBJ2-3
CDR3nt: TGCGCCAGCAGCTCCACGGACAAAGGCACAGATACGCAGTATTTT
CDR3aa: CASSSTDKGTDTQYF

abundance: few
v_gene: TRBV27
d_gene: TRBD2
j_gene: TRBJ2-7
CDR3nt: TGTGCCAGCAGGCCTAGCGGCTTTAGGGAGCAGTACTTC
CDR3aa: CASRPSGFREQYF

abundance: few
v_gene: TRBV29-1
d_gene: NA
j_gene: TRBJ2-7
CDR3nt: TGCAGCGTTGTACTAGGCGAGCAGTACTTC
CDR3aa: CSVVLGEQYF

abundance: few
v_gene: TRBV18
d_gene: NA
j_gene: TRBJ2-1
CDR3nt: TGTGCCAGCTCCCACCGGGACGGACCCTACAATGAGCAGTTCTTC
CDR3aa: CASSHRDGPYNEQFF

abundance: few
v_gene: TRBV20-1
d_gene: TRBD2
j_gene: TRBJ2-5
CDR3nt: TGCAGTGCTCCCCTAGCGGGATGGCAGTACTTC
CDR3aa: CSAPLAGWQYF

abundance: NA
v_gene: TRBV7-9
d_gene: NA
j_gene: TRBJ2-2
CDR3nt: TGTGCCAGCAGCCGGGGGCAGCGGTCGAACACCGGGGAGCTGTTTTTT
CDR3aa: CASSRGQRSNTGELFF

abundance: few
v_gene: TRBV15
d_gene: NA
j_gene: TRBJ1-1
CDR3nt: TGTGCCACCAGCAGAGATGGAGGAGCGAACACTGAAGCTTTCTTT
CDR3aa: CATSRDGGANTEAFF

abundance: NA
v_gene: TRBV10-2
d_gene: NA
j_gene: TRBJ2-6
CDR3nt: TGCGCCAGCAGTGAACGTGCCCTCTCTGGGGCCAACGTCCTGACTTTC
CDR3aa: CASSERALSGANVLTF

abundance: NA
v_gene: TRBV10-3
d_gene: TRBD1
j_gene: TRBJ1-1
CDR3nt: TGTGCCGTCCAAACCGGGACAGGTCCTAACACTGAAGCTTTCTTT
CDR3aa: CAVQTGTGPNTEAFF

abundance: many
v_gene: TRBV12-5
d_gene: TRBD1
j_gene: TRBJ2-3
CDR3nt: TGTGCTAGTGGTTTGGTATGTCAGGACAGGGACCGAACAGATACGCAGTATTTT
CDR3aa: CASGLVCQDRDRTDTQYF

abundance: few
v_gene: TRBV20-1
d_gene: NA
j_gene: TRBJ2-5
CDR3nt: TGCAGTGCTAGGGGGCAAGAGACCCAGTACTTC
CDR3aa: CSARGQETQYF

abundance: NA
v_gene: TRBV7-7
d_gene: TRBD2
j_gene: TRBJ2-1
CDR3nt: TGTGCCGTGGGGGGGAGCTCCTACAATGAGCAGTTCTTC
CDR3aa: CAVGGSSYNEQFF

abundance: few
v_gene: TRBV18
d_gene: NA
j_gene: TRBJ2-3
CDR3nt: TGTGCCAGCTCACCACCGGGCTTTAGCACAGATACGCAGTATTTT
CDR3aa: CASSPPGFSTDTQYF

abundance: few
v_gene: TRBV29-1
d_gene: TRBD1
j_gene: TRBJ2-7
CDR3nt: TGCAGCGTTAAACAGGGGAGTTCCTACGAGCAGTACTTC
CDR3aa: CSVKQGSSYEQYF

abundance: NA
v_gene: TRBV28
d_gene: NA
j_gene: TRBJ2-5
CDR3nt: TGTGCCAGCAGTCCCAGGGGAGGGGTGGAAGAGACCCAGTACTTC
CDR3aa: CASSPRGGVEETQYF

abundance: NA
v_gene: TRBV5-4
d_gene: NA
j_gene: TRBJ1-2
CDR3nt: TGTGCCAGCAGCTTGGCGCGGGGTCAGGGCTACACCTTC
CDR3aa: CASSLARGQGYTF

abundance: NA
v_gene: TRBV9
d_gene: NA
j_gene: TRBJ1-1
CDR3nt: TGTGCCAGCAGCGTAGGGTTACAGATTAACACTGAAGCTTTCTTT
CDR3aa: CASSVGLQINTEAFF